This record covers a single TCR beta chain. Antigen: not known. The sample comes from a study of cytomegalovirus exposure and HLA in healthy donors. Study as a whole: For the approximately 360 genotyped donors, more than 80% fell within the Caucasian-associated ancestry cluster.

A multiplex PCR was run with 60 Vbeta primers and 13 Jbeta primers. Measured with immunoSEQ multiplex PCR; TCRdb has only the in-frame clones, and not every one. The sample consists of around 150,000 clones, around 87% of them appearing once. Study results and limitations: TCR beta chains associated with HLA were, in a later analysis, more clonally expanded than equally common others. Segments of the TCR beta V type were, in most cases, productive about 90% or about 30% of the time in an earlier analysis. Association of 15,000 to 20,000 TCR beta sequences with HLA alleles was found at 0.05 false discovery rate in a later analysis.

CDR3 length: 13 amino acids. Trimming removed 1 base from V and 6 bases from J, with 11 bases in between. Germline V CDR1 and CDR2: SGDLS, YYNGEE. The specimen was PBMCs. The sequence was obtained from a woman aged 30 to 39 in good health and CMV-seronegative. The J gene is TRBJ2-7, the V gene TRBV9; maybe TRBD2 (6 bases). In DNA, the CDR3 is TGTGCCAGCAGCGTAAAAGGAGGGCTCGAGCAGTACTTC. Protein sequence: CASSVKGGLEQYF. The complete variable domain, with remaining parts taken from reference TRBV9 and TRBJ2-7, reads DSGVTQTPKHLITATGQRVTLRCSPRSGDLSVYWYQQSLDQGLQFLIQYYNGEERAKGNILERFSAQQFPDLHSELNLSSLELGDSALYFCASSVKGGLEQYFGPGTRLTVT.